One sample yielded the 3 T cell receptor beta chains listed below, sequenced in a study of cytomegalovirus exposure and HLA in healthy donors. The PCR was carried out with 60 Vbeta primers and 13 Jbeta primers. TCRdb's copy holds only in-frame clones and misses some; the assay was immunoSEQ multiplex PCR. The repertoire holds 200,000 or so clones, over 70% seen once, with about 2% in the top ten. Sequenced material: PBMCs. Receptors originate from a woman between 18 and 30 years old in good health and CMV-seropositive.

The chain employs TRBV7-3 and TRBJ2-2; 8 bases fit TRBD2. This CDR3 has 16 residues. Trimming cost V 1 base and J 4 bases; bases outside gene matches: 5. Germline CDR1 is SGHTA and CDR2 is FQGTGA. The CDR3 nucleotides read TGTGCCAGCAGCTTAATTGGCGGGGGGAGCACCGGGGAGCTGTTTTTT. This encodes CASSLIGGGSTGELFF. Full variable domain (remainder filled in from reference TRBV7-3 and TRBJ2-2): GAGVSQTPSNKVTEKGKYVELRCDPISGHTALYWYRQSLGQGPEFLIYFQGTGAADDSGLPNDRFFAVRPEGSVSTLKIQRTERGDSAVYLCASSLIGGGSTGELFFGEGSRLTVL.

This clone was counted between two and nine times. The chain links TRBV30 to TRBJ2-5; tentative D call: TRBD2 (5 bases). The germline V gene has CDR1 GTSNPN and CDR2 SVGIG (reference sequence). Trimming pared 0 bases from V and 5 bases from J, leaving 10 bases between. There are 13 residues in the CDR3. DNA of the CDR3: TGTGCCTGGAGTGTACGGCGGGTGGAGACCCAGTACTTC. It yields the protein CAWSVRRVETQYF.

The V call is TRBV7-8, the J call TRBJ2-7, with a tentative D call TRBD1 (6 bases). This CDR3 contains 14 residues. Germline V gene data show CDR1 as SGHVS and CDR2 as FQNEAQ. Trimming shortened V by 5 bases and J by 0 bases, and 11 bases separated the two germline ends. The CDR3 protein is CASSNRDNSYEQYV. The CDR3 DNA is TGTGCCAGCAGCAACCGGGACAACTCCTACGAGCAGTACGTC.